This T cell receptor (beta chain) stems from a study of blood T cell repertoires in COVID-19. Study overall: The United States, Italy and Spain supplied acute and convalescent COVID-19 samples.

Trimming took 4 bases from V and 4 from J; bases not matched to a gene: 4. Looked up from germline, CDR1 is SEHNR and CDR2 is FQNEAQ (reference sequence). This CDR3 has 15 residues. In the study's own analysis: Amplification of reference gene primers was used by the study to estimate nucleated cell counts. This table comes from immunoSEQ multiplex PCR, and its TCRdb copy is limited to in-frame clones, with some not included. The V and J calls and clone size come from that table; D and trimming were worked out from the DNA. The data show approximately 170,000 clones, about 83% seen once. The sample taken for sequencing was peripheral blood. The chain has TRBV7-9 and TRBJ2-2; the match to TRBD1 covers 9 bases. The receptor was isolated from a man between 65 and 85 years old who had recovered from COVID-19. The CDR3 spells CASSSDRGFTGELFF. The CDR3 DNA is TGTGCCAGCAGCTCCGACAGGGGGTTCACCGGGGAGCTGTTTTTT. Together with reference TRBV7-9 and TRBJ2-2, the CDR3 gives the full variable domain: DTGVSQNPRHKITKRGQNVTFRCDPISEHNRLYWYRQTLGQGPEFLTYFQNEAQLEKSRLLSDRFSAERPKGSFSTLEIQRTEQGDSAMYLCASSSDRGFTGELFFGEGSRLTVL.